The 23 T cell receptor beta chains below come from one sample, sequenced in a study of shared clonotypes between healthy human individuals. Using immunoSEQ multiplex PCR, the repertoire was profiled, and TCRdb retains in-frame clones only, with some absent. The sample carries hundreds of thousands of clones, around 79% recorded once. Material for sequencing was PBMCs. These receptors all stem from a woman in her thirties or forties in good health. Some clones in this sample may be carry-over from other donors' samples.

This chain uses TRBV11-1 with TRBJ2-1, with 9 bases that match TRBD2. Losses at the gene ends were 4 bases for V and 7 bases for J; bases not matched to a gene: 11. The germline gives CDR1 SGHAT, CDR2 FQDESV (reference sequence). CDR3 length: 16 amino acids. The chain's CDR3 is CASSSSISGSWNEQFF. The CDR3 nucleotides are TGTGCCAGCAGCTCTTCGATTAGCGGGAGCTGGAATGAGCAGTTCTTC.

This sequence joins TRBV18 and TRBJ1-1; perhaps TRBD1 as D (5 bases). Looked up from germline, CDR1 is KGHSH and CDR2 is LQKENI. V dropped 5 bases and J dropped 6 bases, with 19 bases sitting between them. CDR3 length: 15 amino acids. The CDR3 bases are TGTGCCAGCTCAACAGGCCCCGGGGGAAGCGCTGAAGCTTTCTTT. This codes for CASSTGPGGSAEAFF. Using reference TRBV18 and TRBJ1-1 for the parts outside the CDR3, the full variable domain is NAGVMQNPRHLVRRRGQEARLRCSPMKGHSHVYWYRQLPEEGLKFMVYLQKENIIDESGMPKERFSAEFPKEGPSILRIQQVVRGDSAAYFCASSTGPGGSAEAFFGQGTRLTVV.

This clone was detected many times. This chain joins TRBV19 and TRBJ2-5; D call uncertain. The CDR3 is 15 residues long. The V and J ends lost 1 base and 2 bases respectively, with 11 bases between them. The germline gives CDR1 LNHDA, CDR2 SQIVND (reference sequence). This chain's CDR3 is CASSIASQSQETQYF. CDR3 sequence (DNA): TGTGCCAGTAGTATAGCCTCCCAATCGCAAGAGACCCAGTACTTC.

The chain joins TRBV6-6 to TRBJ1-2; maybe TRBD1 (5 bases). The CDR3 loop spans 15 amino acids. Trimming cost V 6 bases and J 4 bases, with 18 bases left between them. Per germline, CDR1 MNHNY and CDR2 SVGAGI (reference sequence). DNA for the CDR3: TGTGCCAGCAGGCCAGGGAACCTGGAGGCCTATGGCTACACCTTC. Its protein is CASRPGNLEAYGYTF.

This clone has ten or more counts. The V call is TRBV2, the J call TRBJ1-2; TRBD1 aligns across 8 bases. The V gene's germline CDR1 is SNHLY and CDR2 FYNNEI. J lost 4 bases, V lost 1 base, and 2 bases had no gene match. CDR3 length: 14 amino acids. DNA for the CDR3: TGTGCCAGCAGTGAAGACAGGGGGGCCTATGGCTACACCTTC. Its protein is CASSEDRGAYGYTF.

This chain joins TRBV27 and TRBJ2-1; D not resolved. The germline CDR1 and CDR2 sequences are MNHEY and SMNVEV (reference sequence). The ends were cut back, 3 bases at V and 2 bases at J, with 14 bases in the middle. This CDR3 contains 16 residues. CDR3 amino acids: CASSFYLKKPYNEQFF. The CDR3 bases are TGTGCCAGCAGTTTCTACCTGAAAAAGCCCTACAATGAGCAGTTCTTC.

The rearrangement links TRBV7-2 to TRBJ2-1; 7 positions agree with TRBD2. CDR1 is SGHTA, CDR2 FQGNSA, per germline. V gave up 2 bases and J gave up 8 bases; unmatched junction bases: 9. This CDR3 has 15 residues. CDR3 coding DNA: TGTGCCAGCAGCTTACTCGCGGGAGTTTGGTATGAGCAGTTCTTC. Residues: CASSLLAGVWYEQFF.

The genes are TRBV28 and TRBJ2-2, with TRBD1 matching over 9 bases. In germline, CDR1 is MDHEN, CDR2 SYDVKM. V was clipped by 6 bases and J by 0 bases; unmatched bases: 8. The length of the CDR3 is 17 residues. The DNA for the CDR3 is TGTGCCAGCAGGGGTCCCGGACAGGGGACGAACACCGGGGAGCTGTTTTTT. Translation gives CASRGPGQGTNTGELFF.

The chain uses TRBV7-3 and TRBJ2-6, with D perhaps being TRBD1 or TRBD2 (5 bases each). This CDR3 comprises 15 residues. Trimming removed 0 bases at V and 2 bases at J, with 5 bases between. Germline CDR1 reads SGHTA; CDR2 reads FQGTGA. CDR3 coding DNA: TGTGCCAGCAGCTTAACGGGGGCTGGGGCCAACGTCCTGACTTTC. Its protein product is CASSLTGAGANVLTF.

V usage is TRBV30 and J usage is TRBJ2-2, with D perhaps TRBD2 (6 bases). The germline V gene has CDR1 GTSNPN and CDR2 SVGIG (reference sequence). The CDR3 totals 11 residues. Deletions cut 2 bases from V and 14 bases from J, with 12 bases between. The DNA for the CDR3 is TGTGCCTGGAGTATCCGGGACTTACTGTTTTTT. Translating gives CAWSIRDLLFF.

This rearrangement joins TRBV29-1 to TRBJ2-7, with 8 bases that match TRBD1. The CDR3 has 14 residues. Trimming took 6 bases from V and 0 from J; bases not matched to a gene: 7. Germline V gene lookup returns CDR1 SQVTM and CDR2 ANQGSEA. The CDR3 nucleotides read TGCAGCGTCCCCACAGGGGGTAGCTCCTACGAGCAGTACTTC. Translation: CSVPTGGSSYEQYF.

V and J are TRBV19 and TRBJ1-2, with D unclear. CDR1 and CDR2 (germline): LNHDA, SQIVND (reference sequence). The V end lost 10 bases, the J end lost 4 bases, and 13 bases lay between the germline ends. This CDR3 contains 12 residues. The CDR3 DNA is TGTGCCACGCGTACAACTGGCTATGGCTACACCTTC. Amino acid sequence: CATRTTGYGYTF.

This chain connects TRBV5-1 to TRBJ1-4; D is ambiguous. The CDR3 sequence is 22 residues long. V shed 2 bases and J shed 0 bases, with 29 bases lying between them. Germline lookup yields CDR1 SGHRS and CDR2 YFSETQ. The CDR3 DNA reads TGCGCCAGCAGCTTTTTATCTCCCCCTTGGGCAGCGGGGTCTGCAACTAATGAAAAACTGTTTTTT. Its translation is CASSFLSPPWAAGSATNEKLFF.

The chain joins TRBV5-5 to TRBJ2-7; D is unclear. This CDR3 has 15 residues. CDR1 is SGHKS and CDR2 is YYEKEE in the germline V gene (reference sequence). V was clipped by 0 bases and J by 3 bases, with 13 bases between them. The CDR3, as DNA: TGTGCCAGCAGCTTGGGAGCGAGGTCCAACTACGAGCAGTACTTC. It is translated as CASSLGARSNYEQYF.

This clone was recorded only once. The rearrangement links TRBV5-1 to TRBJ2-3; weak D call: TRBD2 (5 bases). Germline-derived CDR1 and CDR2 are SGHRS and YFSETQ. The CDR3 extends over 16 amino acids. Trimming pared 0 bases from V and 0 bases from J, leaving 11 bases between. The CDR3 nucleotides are TGCGCCAGCAGCTTGGCCATCGCTAGCAGCACAGATACGCAGTATTTT. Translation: CASSLAIASSTDTQYF. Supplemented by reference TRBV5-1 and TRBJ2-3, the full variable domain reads KAGVTQTPRYLIKTRGQQVTLSCSPISGHRSVSWYQQTPGQGLQFLFEYFSETQRNKGNFPGRFSGRQFSNSRSEMNVSTLELGDSALYLCASSLAIASSTDTQYFGPGTRLTVL.

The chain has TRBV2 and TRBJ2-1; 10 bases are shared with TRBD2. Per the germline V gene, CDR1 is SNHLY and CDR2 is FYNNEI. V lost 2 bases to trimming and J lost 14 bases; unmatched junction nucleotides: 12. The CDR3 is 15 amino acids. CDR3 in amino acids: CASSERGTSEQSEFF. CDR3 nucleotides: TGTGCCAGCAGTGAAAGGGGGACTAGCGAACAATCGGAGTTCTTC.

CDR3 sequence reads: CASSLPSTDTQYF. The CDR3 DNA is TGCGCCAGCAGCTTGCCAAGCACAGATACGCAGTATTTT. The J gene is TRBJ2-3, the V gene TRBV5-1; D ambiguous. The CDR3 is 13 residues long. Trimming removed 1 base at V and 0 bases at J, with 3 bases between. Germline V CDR1 and CDR2: SGHRS, YFSETQ.

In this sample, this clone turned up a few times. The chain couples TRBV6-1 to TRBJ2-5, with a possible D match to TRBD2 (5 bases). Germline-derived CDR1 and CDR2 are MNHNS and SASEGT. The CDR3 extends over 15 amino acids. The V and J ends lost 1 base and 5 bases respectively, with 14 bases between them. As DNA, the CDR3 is TGTGCCAGCAGTGAAGTGAGCGGAAGTGGGGAGACCCAGTACTTC. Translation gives CASSEVSGSGETQYF.

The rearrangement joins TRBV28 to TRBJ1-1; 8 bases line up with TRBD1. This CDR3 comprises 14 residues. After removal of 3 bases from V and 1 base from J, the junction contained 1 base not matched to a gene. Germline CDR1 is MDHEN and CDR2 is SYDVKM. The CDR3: CASSLTGENTEAFF. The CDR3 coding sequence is TGTGCCAGCAGTTTGACAGGGGAGAACACTGAAGCTTTCTTT. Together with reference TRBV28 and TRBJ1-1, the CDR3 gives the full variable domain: DVKVTQSSRYLVKRTGEKVFLECVQDMDHENMFWYRQDPGLGLRLIYFSYDVKMKEKGDIPEGYSVSREKKERFSLILESASTNQTSMYLCASSLTGENTEAFFGQGTRLTVV.

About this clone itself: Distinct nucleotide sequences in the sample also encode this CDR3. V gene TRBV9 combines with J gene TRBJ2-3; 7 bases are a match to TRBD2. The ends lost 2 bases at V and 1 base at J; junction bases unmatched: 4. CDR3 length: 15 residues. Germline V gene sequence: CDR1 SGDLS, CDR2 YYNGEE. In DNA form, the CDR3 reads TGTGCCAGCAGCGTCTTAGCGGGCGGCACAGATACGCAGTATTTT. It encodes CASSVLAGGTDTQYF.

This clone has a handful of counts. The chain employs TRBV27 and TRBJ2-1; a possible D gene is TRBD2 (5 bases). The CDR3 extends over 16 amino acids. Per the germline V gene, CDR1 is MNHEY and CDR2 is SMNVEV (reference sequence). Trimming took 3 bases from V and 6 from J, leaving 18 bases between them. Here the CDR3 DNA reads TGTGCCAGCAGTTTGCGGGCCGACAATTGGGGCAATGAGCAGTTCTTC. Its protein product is CASSLRADNWGNEQFF.

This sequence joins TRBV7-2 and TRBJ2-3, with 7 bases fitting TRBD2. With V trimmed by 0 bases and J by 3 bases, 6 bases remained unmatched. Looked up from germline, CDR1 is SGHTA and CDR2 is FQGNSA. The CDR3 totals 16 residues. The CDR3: CASSLAGGRSTDTQYF. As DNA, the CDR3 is TGTGCCAGCAGCTTAGCGGGCGGGAGATCTACAGATACGCAGTATTTT.

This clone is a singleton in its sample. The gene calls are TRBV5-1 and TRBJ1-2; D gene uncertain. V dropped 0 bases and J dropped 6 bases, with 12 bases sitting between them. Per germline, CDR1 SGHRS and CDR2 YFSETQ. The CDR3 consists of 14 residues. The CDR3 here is CASSLGALGDGYTF. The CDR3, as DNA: TGCGCCAGCAGCTTGGGGGCCCTTGGGGATGGCTACACCTTC.